The table lists the clone carrying this T cell receptor beta chain with a count of one. Axillary draining lymph nodes of breast cancer patients supplied the node samples. The CDR3 is 13 residues long. From germline, CDR1 is SEHNR and CDR2 FQNEAQ (reference sequence). The V segment lost 10 bases and the J segment 6 bases; nucleotides outside the gene matches: 10. This record comes from a study of breast tumors, draining lymph nodes, adjacent tissues. MiXCR, applied by TCRdb to the multiplex PCR reads, yields one record per CDR3 protein. Of about 230,000 distinct CDR3 sequences listed, 32% are singletons.

This sequence was found in a female donor with breast cancer. Some clones in this sample may be carry-over from other donors' samples. The rearrangement uses TRBV7-9 and TRBJ2-7; 9 bases match TRBD2. Sequenced sample: axillary lymph node tissue. CDR3 bases: TGTGCCAACACGGGACTAGCCCTTCTCGAGCAGTACTTC. Protein sequence: CANTGLALLEQYF.